This T cell receptor (beta chain) was sequenced in a study of T-cell memory formation after mild COVID-19. Study details: The study found TCR clusters largely donor specific.

Each CDR3 protein is one row after TCRdb ran MiXCR on the 5' RACE reads. Of 400,000 to 550,000 distinct CDR3 sequences detected, 20% to 30% appear once; the ten largest clones hold under 15%. There are a few counts of this clonotype. The TCR sequence derives from an adult woman who had mild COVID-19 (a few samples of this study predate the infection). Cell type and time point are not known. The sequenced material came from PBMCs or a T cell subset sorted from them (not recorded which).

CDR3 in amino acids: CASSLGDTPTYNEQFF. The CDR3 DNA is TGTGCCAGCAGCTTAGGTGACACACCTACCTACAATGAGCAGTTCTTC. The chain employs TRBV7-7 and TRBJ2-1; D gene uncertain. The length of the CDR3 is 16 residues. The germline V and J ends were trimmed by 1 base and 2 bases, with 12 bases remaining between them. Looked up from germline, CDR1 is SSHAT and CDR2 is FNYEAQ (reference sequence).